This T cell receptor (beta chain) was observed in a study of blood T cell repertoires in COVID-19. Study summary: T cells, B-cell-depleted T cells, or PBMCs supplied cDNA or gDNA.

The data were produced by immunoSEQ multiplex PCR, yet TCRdb's version contains in-frame clones alone and is incomplete. The data contain about 230,000 clones, 87% of them singletons. In this sample, this clone turned up once. Specimen: peripheral blood. The clonotype comes from a woman younger than 35 who had recovered from COVID-19.

CDR3 in DNA: TGTGCCAGCAGTACGGGACAGGGGGCGGTTCAGCCCCAGCATTTT. This encodes CASSTGQGAVQPQHF. The V call is TRBV27, the J call TRBJ1-5, with 12 bases aligning to TRBD1. V trimming: 5 bases; J trimming: 6 bases; junction bases outside the gene matches: 5. The CDR3 has 15 amino acids. In germline, CDR1 is MNHEY, CDR2 SMNVEV (reference sequence).